One T cell receptor beta chain is described in this entry. Its antigen is not identified. In building TCR beta libraries, iRepertoire HTBI primers were used together with Arm-PCR of CDR3 regions. TCRdb re-called the multiplex PCR reads with MiXCR, one entry per CDR3 protein. The sample includes a few hundred thousand distinct CDR3 sequences, over 20% of them seen just once. This entry belongs to a study of regulatory T cells in long-lasting Graves disease. From germline, CDR1 is MNHNS and CDR2 SASEGT. Trimming took 6 bases from V and 3 from J, leaving 17 bases between them. This CDR3 comprises 15 residues. The time point is: newly diagnosed GD, antithyroid drugs for less than 3 months. PBMC RNA served as the TCR library source. Study results and limitations: TCR diversity was lower in persistent Graves' patients than in newly diagnosed ones. Favored gene segments in persistent disease were TRBV28, TRBJ1-2 and TRBJ2-5.

The material sequenced was peripheral blood mononuclear cells (PBMCs), taken at new diagnosis, from a patient treated with antithyroid drugs. The sequence derives from a female donor with Graves disease. The genes are TRBV6-1 and TRBJ1-1; D ambiguous. CDR3 nucleotide sequence: TGTGCCAGCAGCCCCCTTGGGGTGAAAGACACTGAAGCTTTCTTT. It encodes CASSPLGVKDTEAFF.